The 27 T cell receptor beta chains in this list originate from one sample, sequenced in a study of neurological immune-mediated disorders. The time point here: longitudinal time-point 2. TCRdb reprocessed the 5' RACE reads with MiXCR, giving one entry per CDR3 protein. This repertoire shows about 60,000 distinct CDR3 sequences, about 10% found once; its top ten account for roughly an eighth. Specimen: PBMCs. These TCRs come from a man aged 30 to 39 in good health.

A few counts support this clonotype. V gene TRBV30 combines with J gene TRBJ2-1; the D gene is possibly TRBD2 (5 bases). Germline CDR1 reads GTSNPN; CDR2 reads SVGIG (reference sequence). The CDR3 is 14 amino acids. V lost 0 bases and J 6 bases, leaving 12 bases between the germline ends. This chain's CDR3 is CAWSVMTAGNEQFF. CDR3 sequence (DNA): TGTGCCTGGAGTGTAATGACTGCGGGCAATGAGCAGTTCTTC.

This clonotype was seen ten or more times. J is TRBJ2-2 and V is TRBV29-1; D gene ambiguous. The CDR3 runs 14 residues. Germline V gene data show CDR1 as SQVTM and CDR2 as ANQGSEA. V was pared by 2 bases and J by 0 bases, with 7 bases between. DNA of the CDR3: TGCAGCGTTGAATCCCTACCGAACACCGGGGAGCTGTTTTTT. Its translation: CSVESLPNTGELFF.

This clonotype was counted at least ten times. The CDR3: CSALASGASTDTQYF. The CDR3 DNA reads as TGCAGTGCTTTGGCTAGCGGGGCCAGCACAGATACGCAGTATTTT. The chain has TRBV20-1 and TRBJ2-3; 9 bases map to TRBD2. Trimming cost V 5 bases and J 0 bases; bases outside gene matches: 6. Germline-derived CDR1 and CDR2 are DFQATT and SNEGSKA (reference sequence). This CDR3 has 15 residues.

This clonotype was seen at least ten times. The CDR3 bases are TGCGCCAGCAGCTTAATACAAGAGACCCAGTACTTC. Encoded protein: CASSLIQETQYF. The chain has TRBV5-1 and TRBJ2-5; D unresolved. Trimming took off 2 bases at V and 2 bases at J, with 4 bases between the two ends. This CDR3 contains 12 residues. Germline-derived CDR1 and CDR2 are SGHRS and YFSETQ. The full variable domain, rest sourced from reference TRBV5-1 and TRBJ2-5, is KAGVTQTPRYLIKTRGQQVTLSCSPISGHRSVSWYQQTPGQGLQFLFEYFSETQRNKGNFPGRFSGRQFSNSRSEMNVSTLELGDSALYLCASSLIQETQYFGPGTRLLVL.

The chain links TRBV5-1 to TRBJ2-1; unclear D gene. The CDR3 has 12 amino acids. Germline CDR1 is SGHRS and CDR2 is YFSETQ. V was pared by 0 bases and J by 9 bases, with 7 bases between. The CDR3 nucleotides are TGCGCCAGCAGCTTGGTGGGTAGTGAGCAGTTCTTC. It encodes CASSLVGSEQFF.

The V and J genes are TRBV12-3 or TRBV12-4 and TRBJ1-6, with unresolved D. Trimming shortened V by 5 bases and J by 7 bases, and 18 bases separated the two germline ends. This CDR3 is built from 16 residues. The CDR3 sequence is CASSTSSKVRNSPLHF. For the CDR3, the DNA is TGTGCCAGCAGTACGAGTAGCAAGGTGCGCAATTCACCCCTCCACTTT.

This clonotype was found many times. V is TRBV12-3 or TRBV12-4 and J is TRBJ2-5, with no clear D. The CDR3 is 13 residues long. V lost 6 bases and J lost 5, with 13 bases in between. The CDR3 spells CASSSIMRETQYF. The CDR3 DNA reads TGTGCCAGCAGCTCCATTATGAGGGAGACCCAGTACTTC.

A note on this clonotype: Just one base apart from a much larger clone, this may be a read error. The chain couples TRBV20-1 to TRBJ2-7, with D unresolved. The CDR3 has 14 residues. The germline CDR1 and CDR2 sequences are DFQATT and SNEGSKA (reference sequence). V lost 1 base and J lost 3, with 13 bases in between. This CDR3 is CSARGQEHLYEQYF. The CDR3 coding sequence is TGCAGTGCTAGAGGGCAGGAGCACCTCTACGAGCAGTACTTC.

This clonotype showed up many times. The J gene is TRBJ1-1, the V gene TRBV29-1, with D perhaps matching TRBD1 (5 bases). Germline CDR1 reads SQVTM; CDR2 reads ANQGSEA. Trimming pared 4 bases from V and 0 bases from J, leaving 12 bases between. CDR3 size: 14 residues. The chain's CDR3 is CSVAPGLVNTEAFF. The DNA for the CDR3 is TGCAGCGTTGCCCCGGGACTGGTGAACACTGAAGCTTTCTTT.

The chain joins TRBV4-1 to TRBJ1-6; the D is unclear. Germline V lookup: CDR1 MGHRA, CDR2 YSYEKL. The CDR3 extends over 16 amino acids. Between the trimmed V and J ends, which lost 2 bases and 5 bases, there was a span of 13 bases. CDR3 residues: CASSQSAARNNSPLHF. Written as DNA, the CDR3 is TGCGCCAGCAGCCAAAGCGCCGCACGGAATAATTCACCCCTCCACTTT.

V usage is TRBV7-3 and J usage is TRBJ2-1; either TRBD1 or TRBD2 may fit D (5 bases each). The length of the CDR3 is 11 residues. V lost 3 bases and J lost 12, with 9 bases in between. CDR1 is SGHTA, CDR2 FQGTGA, per germline. The CDR3 region is CASSFGARQFF. For the CDR3, the DNA is TGTGCCAGCAGCTTCGGGGCACGGCAGTTCTTC.

This clonotype was seen repeatedly, ten times or more. This chain connects TRBV28 to TRBJ2-7; D possibly corresponds to TRBD2 (5 bases). Trimming cost V 5 bases and J 2 bases, with 13 bases left between them. Germline-derived CDR1 and CDR2 are MDHEN and SYDVKM. The CDR3 consists of 14 residues. The CDR3 nucleotides are TGTGCCAGCAGTCCAATCCCCGGGGCCTACGAGCAGTACTTC. Its protein is CASSPIPGAYEQYF. The entire variable domain, with the rest obtained from reference TRBV28 and TRBJ2-7, is as follows: DVKVTQSSRYLVKRTGEKVFLECVQDMDHENMFWYRQDPGLGLRLIYFSYDVKMKEKGDIPEGYSVSREKKERFSLILESASTNQTSMYLCASSPIPGAYEQYFGPGTRLTVT.

The chain couples TRBV29-1 to TRBJ1-2; D is unresolved. The CDR3 has 9 residues. Germline V gene sequence: CDR1 SQVTM, CDR2 ANQGSEA. Deletions cut 3 bases from V and 10 bases from J, with 6 bases between. The CDR3 bases are TGCAGCGTTGATCATGTCTACACCTTC. Residues: CSVDHVYTF. Together with reference TRBV29-1 and TRBJ1-2, the CDR3 gives the full variable domain: SAVISQKPSRDICQRGTSLTIQCQVDSQVTMMFWYRQQPGQSLTLIATANQGSEATYESGFVIDKFPISRPNLTFSTLTVSNMSPEDSSIYLCSVDHVYTFGSGTRLTVV.

This clonotype was seen repeatedly, ten times or more. The gene calls are TRBV24-1 and TRBJ2-7; D unclear. The CDR3 has 14 residues. V gave up 4 bases and J gave up 6 bases, with 15 bases separating them. The germline gives CDR1 KGHDR, CDR2 SFDVKD. CDR3 sequence (DNA): TGTGCCACCAGTGAAACCGGGCCCAGGACCGAGCAGTACTTC. Translating it yields CATSETGPRTEQYF.

This clonotype is deemed medium-sized (0.01 to 0.1%). The V call is TRBV16, the J call TRBJ2-7; D remains ambiguous. CDR1 KGHSY and CDR2 FQNENV come from the germline V gene. Trimming cost V 3 bases and J 2 bases, with 5 bases left between them. This CDR3 has 12 residues. The CDR3 DNA follows: TGTGCCAGCAGCCAGAGTGCCTACGAGCAGTACTTC. Its translation is CASSQSAYEQYF.

V gene TRBV7-9 combines with J gene TRBJ2-7; D may be TRBD2 (6 bases). CDR3 size: 13 residues. The germline V and J ends were trimmed by 2 bases and 6 bases, with 11 bases remaining between them. Germline V gives CDR1 SEHNR, CDR2 FQNEAQ (reference sequence). The CDR3 sequence is CASSLTGTREQYF. The CDR3 DNA sequence: TGTGCCAGCAGCTTAACCGGGACTCGCGAGCAGTACTTC.

This clonotype was recorded at least ten times. The rearrangement joins TRBV3-1 to TRBJ2-7, with D uncertain. Between the trimmed V and J ends, which lost 3 bases and 0 bases, there was a span of 6 bases. In germline, CDR1 is LGHDT, CDR2 YNNKEL (reference sequence). The length of the CDR3 is 13 residues. The CDR3 region is CASSQVSSYEQYF. CDR3 nucleotides: TGTGCCAGCAGCCAGGTTAGCTCCTACGAGCAGTACTTC.

Ten or more counts support this clonotype. This rearrangement joins TRBV7-2 to TRBJ2-1; TRBD2 matches at 7 bases. The CDR3 has 15 amino acids. Germline CDR1 and CDR2: SGHTA and FQGNSA. The V segment lost 5 bases and the J segment 0 bases; nucleotides outside the gene matches: 4. The CDR3 protein is CASSPSGGSYNEQFF. CDR3 sequence (DNA): TGTGCCAGCAGCCCGTCGGGGGGCTCCTACAATGAGCAGTTCTTC.

This clonotype was picked up many times. V and J are TRBV20-1 and TRBJ2-1; 11 bases agree with TRBD2. CDR3 length: 15 residues. Germline loops: CDR1 DFQATT, CDR2 SNEGSKA (reference sequence). Unmatched junction bases numbered 10, after V lost 0 bases and J lost 12 bases. CDR3 amino acids: CSARDRLAGGQSQFF. The DNA for the CDR3 is TGCAGTGCTAGAGATAGATTAGCGGGAGGGCAATCGCAGTTCTTC.

In this sample, this clonotype turned up many times. The chain employs TRBV6-4 and TRBJ2-6, with D perhaps matching TRBD2 (6 bases). The V and J ends lost 0 bases and 0 bases respectively, with 6 bases between them. CDR3 size: 16 residues. CDR1 is MRHNA and CDR2 is SNTAGT in the germline V gene. The CDR3 DNA reads as TGTGCCAGCAGTGACTCTAGCGGCTCTGGGGCCAACGTCCTGACTTTC. This sequence encodes CASSDSSGSGANVLTF.

In its sample, this clonotype was seen many times. V is TRBV12-3 or TRBV12-4 and J is TRBJ2-3; possible D gene TRBD2, 5 bases. CDR3 length: 14 residues. V lost 7 bases to trimming and J lost 4 bases, with 15 bases between them. The CDR3 bases are TGTGCCAGCACCCCCCGGGGTCCCGCAGATACGCAGTATTTT. Protein: CASTPRGPADTQYF.

This clonotype was seen ten or more times. This CDR3 is CASRLFTGELFF. The CDR3 bases are TGTGCCAGCAGGCTGTTCACCGGGGAGCTGTTTTTT. The gene calls are TRBV6-5 and TRBJ2-2; D call uncertain. In germline, CDR1 is MNHEY, CDR2 SVGAGI. There are 12 residues in the CDR3. Trimming shortened V by 6 bases and J by 4 bases, and 6 bases separated the two germline ends.

The sample holds many counts of this clonotype. V is TRBV6-1 and J is TRBJ2-2; the match to TRBD1 covers 7 bases. Per germline, CDR1 MNHNS and CDR2 SASEGT. This CDR3 is 17 amino acids long. Trimming cost V 4 bases and J 1 base; bases outside gene matches: 9. The CDR3 here is CASSAKGTALNTGELFF. The CDR3 nucleotides read TGTGCCAGCAGTGCAAAGGGGACAGCGCTGAACACCGGGGAGCTGTTTTTT.

This clonotype was counted ten times or more. The chain recombines TRBV29-1 with TRBJ1-4, with 9 bases fitting TRBD1. Looked up from germline, CDR1 is SQVTM and CDR2 is ANQGSEA. This CDR3 spans 15 amino acids. The V and J ends lost 3 bases and 7 bases, in that order; junction bases with no gene match: 9. The CDR3 protein is CSVDRVTGGVEKLFF. CDR3 nucleotides: TGCAGCGTTGATCGGGTCACAGGGGGCGTTGAAAAACTGTTTTTT.

This clonotype was recorded many times. The V call is TRBV14, the J call TRBJ2-7; TRBD1 matches at 11 bases. Trimming took 7 bases from V and 5 from J; bases not matched to a gene: 10. This CDR3 contains 15 residues. Germline lookup yields CDR1 SGHDN and CDR2 FVKESK. The CDR3 DNA sequence: TGTGCCAGCACCACAGGAGGACAGGGGGCCGACGAGCAGTACTTC. Encoded protein: CASTTGGQGADEQYF.

This clonotype was counted at least ten times. J is TRBJ1-2 and V is TRBV19, with 7 bases lining up with TRBD1. This CDR3 region has 14 residues. Germline lookup yields CDR1 LNHDA and CDR2 SQIVND (reference sequence). Unmatched junction bases numbered 5, after V lost 7 bases and J lost 0 bases. CDR3 sequence: CASKAGTANYGYTF. CDR3 nucleotides: TGTGCCAGTAAAGCCGGGACAGCTAACTATGGCTACACCTTC.

This clonotype was seen many times. The chain links TRBV20-1 to TRBJ2-7; D call uncertain. The CDR3 runs 15 residues. V was clipped by 5 bases and J by 0 bases, with 17 bases between them. CDR1 DFQATT and CDR2 SNEGSKA come from the germline V gene (reference sequence). The CDR3 spells CSAAGRAFSSYEQYF. CDR3 coding DNA: TGCAGTGCTGCTGGACGGGCGTTTAGCTCCTACGAGCAGTACTTC.